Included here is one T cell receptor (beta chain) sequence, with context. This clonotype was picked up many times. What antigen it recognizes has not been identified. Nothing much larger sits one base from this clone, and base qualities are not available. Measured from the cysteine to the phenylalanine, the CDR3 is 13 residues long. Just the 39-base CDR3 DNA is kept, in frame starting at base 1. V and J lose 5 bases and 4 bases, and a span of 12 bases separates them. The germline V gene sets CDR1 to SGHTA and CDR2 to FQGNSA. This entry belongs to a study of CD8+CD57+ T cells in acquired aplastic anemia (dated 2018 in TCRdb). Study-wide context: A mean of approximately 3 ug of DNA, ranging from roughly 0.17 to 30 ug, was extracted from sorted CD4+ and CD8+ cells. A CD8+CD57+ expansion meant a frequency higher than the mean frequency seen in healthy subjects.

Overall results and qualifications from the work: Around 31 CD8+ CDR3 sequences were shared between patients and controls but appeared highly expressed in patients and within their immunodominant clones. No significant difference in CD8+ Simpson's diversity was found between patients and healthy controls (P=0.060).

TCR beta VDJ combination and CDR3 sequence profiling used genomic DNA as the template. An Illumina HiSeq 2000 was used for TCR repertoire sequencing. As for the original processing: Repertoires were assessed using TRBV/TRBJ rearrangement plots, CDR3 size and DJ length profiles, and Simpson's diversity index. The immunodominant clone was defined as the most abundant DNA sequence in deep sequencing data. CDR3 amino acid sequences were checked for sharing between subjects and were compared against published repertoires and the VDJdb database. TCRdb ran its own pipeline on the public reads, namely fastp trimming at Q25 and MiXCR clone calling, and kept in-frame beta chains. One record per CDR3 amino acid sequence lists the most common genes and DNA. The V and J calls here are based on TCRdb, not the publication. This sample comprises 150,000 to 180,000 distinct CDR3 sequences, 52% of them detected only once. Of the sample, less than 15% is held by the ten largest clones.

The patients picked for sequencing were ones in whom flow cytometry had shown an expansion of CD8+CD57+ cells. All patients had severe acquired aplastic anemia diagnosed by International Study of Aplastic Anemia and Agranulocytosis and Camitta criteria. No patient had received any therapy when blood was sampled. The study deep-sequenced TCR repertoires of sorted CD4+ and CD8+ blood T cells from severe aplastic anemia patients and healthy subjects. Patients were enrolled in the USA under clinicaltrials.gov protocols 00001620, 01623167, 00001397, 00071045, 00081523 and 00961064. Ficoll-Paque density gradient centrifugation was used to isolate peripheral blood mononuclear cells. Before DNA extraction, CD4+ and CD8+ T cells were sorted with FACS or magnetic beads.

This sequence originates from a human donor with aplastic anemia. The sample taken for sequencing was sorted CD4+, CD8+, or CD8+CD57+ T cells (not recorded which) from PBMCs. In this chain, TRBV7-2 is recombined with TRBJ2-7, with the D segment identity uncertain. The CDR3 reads CASSPTAAYEQYF. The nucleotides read TGTGCCAGCAGCCCCACCGCCGCTTACGAGCAGTACTTC.